The count of the clone carrying this T cell receptor beta chain is one. This record belongs to a study of blood T cell repertoires in COVID-19. This table comes from immunoSEQ multiplex PCR, and its TCRdb copy is limited to in-frame clones, with some not included. Altogether 100,000 to 150,000 clones are present, approximately 81% being singletons, with the ten largest covering 5.5% to 7.5%. Sequencing was carried out using peripheral blood. The receptor comes from an elderly man with COVID-19, enrolled during active disease.

This CDR3 reads CASSIDLRQGGTSTNEKLFF. In DNA, the CDR3 is TGTGCCAGTAGTATAGACCTTCGACAGGGTGGGACTTCAACTAATGAAAAACTGTTTTTT. V usage is TRBV19 and J usage is TRBJ1-4; TRBD1 matches at 7 bases. The CDR3 totals 20 residues. Germline V gene lookup returns CDR1 LNHDA and CDR2 SQIVND (reference sequence). The V segment lost 0 bases and the J segment 0 bases; nucleotides outside the gene matches: 13.